Sequencing of this T cell receptor (beta chain) was carried out in a study of shared clonotypes between healthy human individuals. The study, taken as a whole, reports: Sequencing depth was expected to affect clonotype sharing among donors. A limitation of the genetic and exposure-history diversity represented arose from few donors. Naive subsets typically showed greater estimated richness than memory subsets.

The assay was immunoSEQ multiplex PCR, and TCRdb's table has in-frame clones only and misses some. The table lists over 2 million clones, 85% to 95% of them singletons. Germline V gene sequence: CDR1 SGHTS, CDR2 YDEGEE. Trimming pared 4 bases from V and 8 bases from J, leaving 15 bases between. The CDR3 has 13 residues. Points on this clone: Its specificity is unknown.

The J gene is TRBJ1-2, the V gene TRBV5-8; D is undetermined. The sequence was collected from a man younger than 35 in good health. Some clones in this sample may be carry-over from other donors' samples. The specimen was naive CD4+ T cells from PBMCs. As to subset: CD45RA+ positively selected. Here the CDR3 reads CASSLLEAPGYTF. The CDR3 region has the DNA TGTGCCAGCAGCCTACTAGAGGCGCCAGGCTACACCTTC. The full variable domain, in which reference TRBV5-8 and TRBJ1-2 provide the parts outside the CDR3, is EAGVTQSPTHLIKTRGQQATLRCSPISGHTSVYWYQQALGLGLQFLLWYDEGEERNRGNFPPRFSGRQFPNYSSELNVNALELEDSALYLCASSLLEAPGYTFGSGTRLTVV.